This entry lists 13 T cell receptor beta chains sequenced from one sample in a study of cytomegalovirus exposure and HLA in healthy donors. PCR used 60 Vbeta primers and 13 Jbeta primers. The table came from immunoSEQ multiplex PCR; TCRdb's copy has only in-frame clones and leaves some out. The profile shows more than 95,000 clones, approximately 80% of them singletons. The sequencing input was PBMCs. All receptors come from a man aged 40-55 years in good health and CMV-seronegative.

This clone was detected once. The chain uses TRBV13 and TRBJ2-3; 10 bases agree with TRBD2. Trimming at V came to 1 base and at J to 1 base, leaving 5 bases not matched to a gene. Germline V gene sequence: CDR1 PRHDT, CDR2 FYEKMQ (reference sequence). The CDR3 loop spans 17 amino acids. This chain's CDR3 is CASSLEAGGPGTDTQYF. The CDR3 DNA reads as TGTGCCAGCAGCTTAGAAGCGGGGGGGCCGGGCACAGATACGCAGTATTTT.

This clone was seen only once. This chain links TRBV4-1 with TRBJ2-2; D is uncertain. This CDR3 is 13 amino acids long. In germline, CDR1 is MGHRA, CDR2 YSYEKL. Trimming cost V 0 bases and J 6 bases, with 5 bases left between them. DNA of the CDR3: TGCGCCAGCAGCCAAGAGTTAGCCGGGGAGCTGTTTTTT. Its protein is CASSQELAGELFF.

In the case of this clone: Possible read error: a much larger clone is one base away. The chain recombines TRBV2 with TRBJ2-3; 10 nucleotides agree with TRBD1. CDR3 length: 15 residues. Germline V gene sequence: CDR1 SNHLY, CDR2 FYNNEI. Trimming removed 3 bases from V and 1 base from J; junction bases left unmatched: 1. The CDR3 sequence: CASSDGTGGTDTQYF. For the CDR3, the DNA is TGTGCCAGCAGTGACGGGACAGGGGGCACAGATACGCAGTATTTT.

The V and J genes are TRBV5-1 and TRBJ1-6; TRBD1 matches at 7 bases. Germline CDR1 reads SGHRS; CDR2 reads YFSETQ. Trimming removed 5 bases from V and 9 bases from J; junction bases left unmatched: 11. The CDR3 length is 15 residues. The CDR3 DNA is TGCGCCAGCAGGGACCAGGGGGTAGTGAGTTCACCCCTCCACTTT. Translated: CASRDQGVVSSPLHF.

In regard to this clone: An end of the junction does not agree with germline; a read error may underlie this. The CDR3 reads CSSSLRMNGGLSYEQYF. The DNA of the CDR3 is TGTTCCAGCAGCTTAAGAATGAATGGGGGACTCTCTTACGAGCAGTACTTC. The genes are TRBV7-9 and TRBJ2-7; possibly TRBD2 for D (6 bases). From germline, CDR1 is SEHNR and CDR2 FQNEAQ (reference sequence). The CDR3 spans 17 residues.

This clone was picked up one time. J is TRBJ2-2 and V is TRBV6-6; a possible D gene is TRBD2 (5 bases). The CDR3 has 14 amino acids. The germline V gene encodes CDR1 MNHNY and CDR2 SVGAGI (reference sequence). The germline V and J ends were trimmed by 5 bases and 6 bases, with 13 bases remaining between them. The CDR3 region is CASSQLGLAGELFF. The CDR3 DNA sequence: TGTGCCAGCAGTCAACTAGGCTTGGCCGGGGAGCTGTTTTTT.

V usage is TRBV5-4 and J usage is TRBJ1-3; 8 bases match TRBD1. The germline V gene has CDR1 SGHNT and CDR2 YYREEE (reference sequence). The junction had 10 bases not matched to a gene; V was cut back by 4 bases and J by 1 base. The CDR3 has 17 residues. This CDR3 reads CASSKGQGATSGNTIYF. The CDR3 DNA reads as TGTGCCAGCAGCAAAGGACAGGGAGCTACGTCTGGAAACACCATATATTTT.

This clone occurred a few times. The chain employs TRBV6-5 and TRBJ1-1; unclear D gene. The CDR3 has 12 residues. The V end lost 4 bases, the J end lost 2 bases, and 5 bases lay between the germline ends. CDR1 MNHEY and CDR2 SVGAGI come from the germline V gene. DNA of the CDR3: TGTGCCAGCAGTTCCCCAAACACTGAAGCTTTCTTT. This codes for CASSSPNTEAFF.

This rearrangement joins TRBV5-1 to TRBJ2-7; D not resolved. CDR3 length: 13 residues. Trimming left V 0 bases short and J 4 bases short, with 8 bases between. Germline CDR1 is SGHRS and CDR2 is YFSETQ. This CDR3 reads CASSLVPEYEQYF. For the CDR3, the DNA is TGCGCCAGCAGCTTGGTTCCCGAGTACGAGCAGTACTTC.

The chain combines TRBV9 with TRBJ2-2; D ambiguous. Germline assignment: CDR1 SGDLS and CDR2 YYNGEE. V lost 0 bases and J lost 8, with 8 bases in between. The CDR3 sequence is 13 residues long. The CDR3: CASSVGIRGELFF. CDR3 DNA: TGTGCCAGCAGCGTAGGCATCCGGGGGGAGCTGTTTTTT.

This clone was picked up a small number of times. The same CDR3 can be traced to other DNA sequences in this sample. CDR3: CASSLSGAGNTEAFF. Here the CDR3 DNA reads TGTGCCAGCAGTTTATCGGGGGCAGGGAACACTGAAGCTTTCTTT. The V call is TRBV27, the J call TRBJ1-1, with TRBD1 as a possible D gene (6 bases). Trimming left V 0 bases short and J 1 base short, with 9 bases between. CDR3 length: 15 amino acids. Per the germline V gene, CDR1 is MNHEY and CDR2 is SMNVEV (reference sequence).

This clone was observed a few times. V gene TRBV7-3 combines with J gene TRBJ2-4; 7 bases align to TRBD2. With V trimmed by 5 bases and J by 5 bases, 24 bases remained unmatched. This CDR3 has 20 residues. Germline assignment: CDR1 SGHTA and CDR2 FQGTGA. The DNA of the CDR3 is TGTGCCAGCAGCCTGCGACCGACCCTAAGGGGAGGGGACGGGGAAAACATTCAGTACTTC. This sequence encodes CASSLRPTLRGGDGENIQYF.

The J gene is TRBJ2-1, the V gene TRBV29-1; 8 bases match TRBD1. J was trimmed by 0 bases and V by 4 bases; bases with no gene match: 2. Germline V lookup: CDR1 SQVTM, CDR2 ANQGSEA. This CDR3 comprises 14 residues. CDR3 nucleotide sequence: TGCAGCGTTGGGACAGGGAGCTCCTACAATGAGCAGTTCTTC. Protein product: CSVGTGSSYNEQFF.